The clone carrying this T cell receptor beta chain was counted at least ten times. The data originate from a study of PD-1 blockade in classical Hodgkin lymphoma. In germline, CDR1 is LNHDA, CDR2 SQIVND (reference sequence). V was pared by 3 bases and J by 4 bases, with 9 bases between. CDR3 length equals 13 residues. After autologous stem cell transplantation all patients relapsed, and prior brentuximab vedotin exposure differed between cohorts. TCRdb's table, derived via immunoSEQ multiplex PCR, lists solely in-frame clones and lacks some. Among approximately 160,000 clones listed, 78% were seen once.

The specimen comprised peripheral blood mononuclear cells (PBMCs), sampled before the second cycle of nivolumab. This chain joins TRBV19 and TRBJ1-2; possibly TRBD1 for D (5 bases). This TCR came from a human donor with classical Hodgkin lymphoma. DNA of the CDR3: TGTGCCAGTAGTATTGGAGACAGCTATGGCTACACCTTC. Its protein product is CASSIGDSYGYTF. The full variable domain, in which reference TRBV19 and TRBJ1-2 provide the parts outside the CDR3, is DGGITQSPKYLFRKEGQNVTLSCEQNLNHDAMYWYRQDPGQGLRLIYYSQIVNDFQKGDIAEGYSVSREKKESFPLTVTSAQKNPTAFYLCASSIGDSYGYTFGSGTRLTVV.